One sample yielded the 27 T cell receptor beta chains listed below, sequenced in a study of T cell responses to AZD1222 COVID-19 vaccine (dated by TCRdb to about 2021). Per the publication, the time point label means: about 28 days (+/-7) after the second vaccine dose. Preparation of the library involved the immunoSEQ multiplex PCR assay. TCRdb obtained this table from immuneACCESS and retained in-frame rearrangements with V and J assigned. These tables miss some clones; where compared with another copy, unresolved V genes account for less than half of the shortfall, and the remainder is unexplained. For this sample the table gives more than 150,000 clones, of which 87% were detected only once. The ten largest make up about 8.9% of the sample. Sequencing used peripheral blood, obtained 28 days after the second AZD1222 dose. All receptors come from an adult who received the AZD1222 COVID-19 vaccine.

The chain carries TRBV14 and TRBJ2-2; D is unclear. Trimming pared 4 bases from V and 6 bases from J, leaving 15 bases between. Per the germline V gene, CDR1 is SGHDN and CDR2 is FVKESK. This CDR3 contains 15 residues. This CDR3 is CASSPFGRSAGELFF. CDR3 DNA: TGTGCCAGCAGCCCTTTCGGCAGGTCCGCCGGGGAGCTGTTTTTT.

The chain links TRBV18 to TRBJ2-3; possibly TRBD1 for D (6 bases). Germline CDR1 and CDR2: KGHSH and LQKENI. The germline V and J ends were trimmed by 8 bases and 3 bases, with 12 bases remaining between them. The CDR3 has 13 residues. The CDR3 DNA sequence: TGTGCCAGCACAGGGTCTAATACAGATACGCAGTATTTT. It yields the protein CASTGSNTDTQYF.

This rearrangement joins TRBV13 to TRBJ1-6; D possibly corresponds to TRBD1 (6 bases). Trimming cost V 5 bases and J 5 bases, with 7 bases left between them. The germline V gene has CDR1 PRHDT and CDR2 FYEKMQ (reference sequence). The CDR3 extends over 13 amino acids. The CDR3: CASSRTDNSPLHF. The DNA of the CDR3 is TGTGCCAGCAGCCGGACAGATAATTCACCCCTCCACTTT.

The chain employs TRBV12-3 or TRBV12-4 and TRBJ2-5; D is unresolved. This CDR3 is 11 amino acids long. The V gene lost 5 bases and the J gene lost 3 bases, with 4 bases spanning the gap. CDR3 bases: TGTGCCAGCAGTCCTAAAGAGACCCAGTACTTC. It translates to CASSPKETQYF.

The chain has TRBV7-8 and TRBJ1-3; TRBD1 is a possible D gene (6 bases). The V gene's germline CDR1 is SGHVS and CDR2 FQNEAQ. V was cut by 0 bases and J by 2 bases, with 11 bases left in between. There are 16 residues in the CDR3. CDR3 amino acids: CASSLASRGTGNTIYF. In nucleotides, the CDR3 is TGTGCCAGCAGCTTAGCGAGTAGGGGGACTGGAAACACCATATATTTT.

The rearrangement uses TRBV5-4 and TRBJ2-2; TRBD1 agrees at 8 bases. V lost 3 bases to trimming and J lost 6 bases; unmatched junction nucleotides: 4. The CDR3 extends over 14 amino acids. In germline, CDR1 is SGHNT, CDR2 YYREEE (reference sequence). The chain's CDR3 is CASSYVQGAGELFF. The CDR3 DNA follows: TGTGCCAGCAGCTACGTACAGGGGGCCGGGGAGCTGTTTTTT. Full variable domain (remainder filled in from reference TRBV5-4 and TRBJ2-2): ETGVTQSPTHLIKTRGQQVTLRCSSQSGHNTVSWYQQALGQGPQFIFQYYREEENGRGNFPPRFSGLQFPNYSSELNVNALELDDSALYLCASSYVQGAGELFFGEGSRLTVL.

Notes on this clone: The junction shows a germline mismatch at one end, possibly a read error. The chain uses TRBV7-9 and TRBJ2-1; 8 nucleotides agree with TRBD2. The CDR3 has 12 amino acids. Germline-derived CDR1 and CDR2 are SEHNR and FQNEAQ (reference sequence). The CDR3 loop reads CASSLAGGLVLF. The CDR3 DNA follows: TGTGCCAGCAGCTTAGCAGGGGGACTAGTGCTCTTC.

The gene calls are TRBV2 and TRBJ1-4, with D possibly matching TRBD1 (6 bases). The CDR3 is 14 amino acids. CDR1 and CDR2 from the germline V gene are SNHLY and FYNNEI. V gave up 5 bases and J gave up 7 bases, with 14 bases separating them. The CDR3 nucleotides are TGTGCCAGCAGTAGTACAGGGTTCGGTGAAAAACTGTTTTTT. It yields the protein CASSSTGFGEKLFF.

The rearrangement links TRBV18 to TRBJ2-3, with 7 bases that match TRBD1. CDR1 is KGHSH, CDR2 LQKENI, per germline. Trimming removed 4 bases from V and 2 bases from J; junction bases left unmatched: 6. The CDR3 loop spans 15 amino acids. CDR3 nucleotides: TGTGCCAGCTCACTTGACAGGGCGAACACAGATACGCAGTATTTT. Amino acid sequence: CASSLDRANTDTQYF. Using reference TRBV18 and TRBJ2-3 for the parts outside the CDR3, the full variable domain is NAGVMQNPRHLVRRRGQEARLRCSPMKGHSHVYWYRQLPEEGLKFMVYLQKENIIDESGMPKERFSAEFPKEGPSILRIQQVVRGDSAAYFCASSLDRANTDTQYFGPGTRLTVL.

This chain connects TRBV7-9 to TRBJ1-6; D is unresolved. CDR3 length: 13 amino acids. The germline V gene has CDR1 SEHNR and CDR2 FQNEAQ (reference sequence). Trimming pared 1 base from V and 8 bases from J, leaving 6 bases between. For the CDR3, the DNA is TGTGCCAGCAGCTTAGACTCGGATTCACCCCTCCACTTT. It encodes CASSLDSDSPLHF.

The chain recombines TRBV3-1 (or the pseudogene TRBV3-2) with TRBJ1-5; D not certain. Trimming cost V 4 bases and J 7 bases, with 11 bases left between them. The CDR3 extends over 13 amino acids. The germline CDR1 and CDR2 sequences are LGHDT and YNNKEL (reference sequence). For the CDR3, the DNA is TGTGCCAGCAGCCGATCGACGTTCCAGCCCCAGCATTTT. Its protein is CASSRSTFQPQHF.

As DNA, the CDR3 is TGCGCCAGCAGCCCACAGGTATCTGGAAACACCATATATTTT. Protein sequence: CASSPQVSGNTIYF. This rearrangement joins TRBV5-1 to TRBJ1-3, with a weak D call TRBD1 (5 bases). Germline CDR1 is SGHRS and CDR2 is YFSETQ. Trimming shortened V by 4 bases and J by 1 base, and 9 bases separated the two germline ends. The CDR3 has 14 amino acids.

The gene calls are TRBV5-1 and TRBJ2-3, with D uncertain. With 4 bases removed from V and 2 bases from J, the gap between germline ends came to 14 bases. The CDR3 consists of 15 residues. Germline assignment: CDR1 SGHRS and CDR2 YFSETQ. The chain's CDR3 is CASSAENRLTDTQYF. The CDR3 DNA reads as TGCGCCAGCAGCGCCGAGAACCGCCTCACAGATACGCAGTATTTT.

The J gene is TRBJ1-1, the V gene TRBV3-1 (or the pseudogene TRBV3-2); 9 bases match TRBD1. The CDR3 is 14 amino acids. Trimming at V came to 4 bases and at J to 4 bases, leaving 4 bases not matched to a gene. CDR1 LGHDT and CDR2 YNNKEL come from the germline V gene (reference sequence). The chain's CDR3 is CASSPWDRVTEAFF. For the CDR3, the DNA is TGTGCCAGCAGCCCTTGGGACAGGGTCACTGAAGCTTTCTTT.

This chain connects TRBV6-1 to TRBJ2-2; no firm D call. Germline V gene data show CDR1 as MNHNS and CDR2 as SASEGT. The CDR3 covers 13 residues. The V gene lost 3 bases and the J gene lost 3 bases, with 5 bases spanning the gap. In nucleotides, the CDR3 is TGTGCCAGCAGTGATTTGGACACCGGGGAGCTGTTTTTT. Protein sequence: CASSDLDTGELFF.

The chain links TRBV6-5 to TRBJ1-4; no reliable D call. CDR1 and CDR2 from the germline V gene are MNHEY and SVGAGI. This CDR3 contains 15 residues. The V end lost 9 bases, the J end lost 4 bases, and 18 bases lay between the germline ends. Here the CDR3 reads CASSGKGRDNEKLFF. Written as DNA, the CDR3 is TGTGCCAGTTCAGGCAAAGGGAGGGATAATGAAAAACTGTTTTTT.

This rearrangement joins TRBV15 to TRBJ2-3; D is unclear. Trimming left V 0 bases short and J 1 base short, with 8 bases between. The CDR3 spans 15 residues. From germline, CDR1 is LNHNV and CDR2 YYDKDF (reference sequence). The CDR3 sequence is CATSRDDGRTDTQYF. The CDR3 region has the DNA TGTGCCACCAGCAGAGATGACGGCCGCACAGATACGCAGTATTTT.

The chain employs TRBV3-1 (or the pseudogene TRBV3-2) and TRBJ2-5; D gene uncertain. Germline V lookup: CDR1 LGHDT, CDR2 YNNKEL (reference sequence). The CDR3 is made up of 15 amino acids. Trimming left V 4 bases short and J 4 bases short, with 16 bases between. The CDR3 spells CASSPTIVSPETQYF. CDR3 in DNA: TGTGCCAGCAGCCCAACCATAGTATCCCCAGAGACCCAGTACTTC.

The rearrangement links TRBV5-1 to TRBJ2-5; 9 bases fit TRBD2. V shed 2 bases and J 2 bases; nucleotides not matched to a gene: 7. In germline, CDR1 is SGHRS, CDR2 YFSETQ. CDR3 length equals 16 residues. The chain's CDR3 is CASSFQVAGDQETQYF. DNA for the CDR3: TGCGCCAGCAGCTTCCAAGTAGCGGGAGATCAAGAGACCCAGTACTTC.

The chain links TRBV9 to TRBJ2-5; 10 bases fit TRBD1. The length of the CDR3 is 15 residues. From germline, CDR1 is SGDLS and CDR2 YYNGEE. V gave up 2 bases and J gave up 5 bases; unmatched junction bases: 6. CDR3 nucleotide sequence: TGTGCCAGCAGCGTTTACCGGGACAGGGGCGAGACCCAGTACTTC. Translated: CASSVYRDRGETQYF.

This chain links TRBV11-2 with TRBJ2-7, with D unresolved. CDR1 is SGHAT and CDR2 is FQNNGV in the germline V gene. This CDR3 region has 15 residues. V dropped 5 bases and J dropped 1 base, with 15 bases sitting between them. Here the CDR3 reads CASSPVFRRSYEQYF. The CDR3 DNA is TGTGCCAGCAGCCCCGTCTTTCGGCGGTCCTACGAGCAGTACTTC.

The chain couples TRBV28 to TRBJ2-1, with a tentative D call TRBD2 (6 bases). This CDR3 has 15 residues. Trimming removed 2 bases from V and 6 bases from J, with 14 bases in between. The germline CDR1 and CDR2 sequences are MDHEN and SYDVKM. The chain's CDR3 is CASSLPTGVTNEQFF. CDR3 DNA sequence: TGTGCCAGCAGTTTACCCACGGGAGTTACCAATGAGCAGTTCTTC.

The J gene is TRBJ2-1, the V gene TRBV7-2; 8 positions match TRBD2. The CDR3 is 13 residues long. V dropped 5 bases and J dropped 9; count of bases not matched to a gene: 6. Germline values: CDR1 SGHTA, CDR2 FQGNSA. The CDR3 here is CASSPGTSGEQFF. The CDR3 DNA follows: TGTGCCAGCAGCCCCGGGACTAGTGGTGAGCAGTTCTTC.

This chain connects TRBV21-1 to TRBJ2-1; the D segment call TRBD2 is taken from the table without a DNA check. TRBV21-1 has pseudogene status. The CDR3 extends over 13 amino acids. The DNA of the CDR3 is TGTGCCAGCAGCAAGGAGCTAGCAAATGAGCAGTTCTTC. Translated, it gives CASSKELANEQFF.

This clone came up a few times. The rearrangement uses TRBV7-2 and TRBJ2-7; D gene unclear. This CDR3 region has 14 residues. CDR1 is SGHTA, CDR2 FQGNSA, per germline. V was shortened by 8 bases and J by 5 bases, with 19 bases between the two germline ends. In DNA form, the CDR3 reads TGTGCCAGCCGGCGAGGACGGCCGATAGACGAGCAGTACTTC. This sequence encodes CASRRGRPIDEQYF. The variable domain in full, completed from reference TRBV7-2 and TRBJ2-7, reads GAGVSQSPSNKVTEKGKDVELRCDPISGHTALYWYRQSLGQGLEFLIYFQGNSAPDKSGLPSDRFSAERTGGSVSTLTIQRTQQEDSAVYLCASRRGRPIDEQYFGPGTRLTVT.

V and J are TRBV6-5 and TRBJ1-2, with a possible D match to TRBD1 (5 bases). The CDR3 runs to 15 residues. V was trimmed by 2 bases and J by 6 bases, leaving 16 bases between them. The germline CDR1 and CDR2 sequences are MNHEY and SVGAGI. CDR3 bases: TGTGCCAGCAGTTACGTAGGGGCCCAAGACGATGGCTACACCTTC. Protein sequence: CASSYVGAQDDGYTF.

This clone was seen a single time. This chain uses TRBV7-2 with TRBJ2-7; the D is unclear. The V end was cut by 1 base, the J end by 4 bases, with 5 bases between. CDR1 is SGHTA, CDR2 FQGNSA, per germline. CDR3 length: 12 residues. The CDR3 DNA reads TGTGCCAGCAGCTTAGATCATTACGAGCAGTACTTC. Its protein is CASSLDHYEQYF.